This T cell receptor (beta chain) was captured in a study of OX40 agonist ivuxolimab in advanced cancers. Germline V gives CDR1 MNHNS, CDR2 SASEGT. Trimming pared 2 bases from V and 0 bases from J, leaving 14 bases between. The CDR3 sequence is 17 residues long. TCRdb's table, derived via immunoSEQ multiplex PCR, lists solely in-frame clones and lacks some. The sample shows over 50,000 clones, approximately 92% of them seen only once. Sequencing was performed on CD4+ or CD8+ T cells sorted from blood, taken in a trial of the OX40 agonist ivuxolimab. The TCR comes from an adult with an advanced solid tumor such as melanoma, head and neck, liver or kidney cancer. The V gene is TRBV6-1, the J gene TRBJ2-1; D is unresolved. The CDR3 bases are TGTGCCAGCAGTGAATTTTTGGACCTCACCTCCTACAATGAGCAGTTCTTC. Its translation: CASSEFLDLTSYNEQFF.